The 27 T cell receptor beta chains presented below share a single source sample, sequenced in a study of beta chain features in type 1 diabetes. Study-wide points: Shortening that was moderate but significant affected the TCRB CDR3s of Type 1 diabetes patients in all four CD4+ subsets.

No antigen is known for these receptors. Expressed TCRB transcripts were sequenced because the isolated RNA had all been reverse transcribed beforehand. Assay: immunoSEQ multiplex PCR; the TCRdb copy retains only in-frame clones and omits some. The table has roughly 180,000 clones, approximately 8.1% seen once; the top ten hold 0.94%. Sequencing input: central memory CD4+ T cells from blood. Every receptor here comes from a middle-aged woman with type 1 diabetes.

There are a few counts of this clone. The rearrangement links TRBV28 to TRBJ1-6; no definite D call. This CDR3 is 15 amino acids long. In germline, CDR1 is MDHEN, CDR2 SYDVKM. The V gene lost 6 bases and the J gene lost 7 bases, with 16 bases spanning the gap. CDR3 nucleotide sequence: TGTGCCAGCAGCTCCCCTCCCCGAGGGAATTCACCCCTCCACTTT. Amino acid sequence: CASSSPPRGNSPLHF. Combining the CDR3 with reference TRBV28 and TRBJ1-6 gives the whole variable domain DVKVTQSSRYLVKRTGEKVFLECVQDMDHENMFWYRQDPGLGLRLIYFSYDVKMKEKGDIPEGYSVSREKKERFSLILESASTNQTSMYLCASSSPPRGNSPLHFGNGTRLTVT.

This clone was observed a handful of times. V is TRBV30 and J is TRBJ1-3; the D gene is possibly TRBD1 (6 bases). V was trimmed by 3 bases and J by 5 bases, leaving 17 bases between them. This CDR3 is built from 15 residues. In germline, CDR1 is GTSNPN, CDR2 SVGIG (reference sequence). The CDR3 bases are TGTGCCTGGAGAGAGCTGGGGGACACTCGAAACACCATATATTTT. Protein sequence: CAWRELGDTRNTIYF.

The CDR3 bases are TGTGCCAGCAGCCCCCGAGAGAGGACAGGGACCGAAACCGGGGAGCTGTTTTTT. Translating it yields CASSPRERTGTETGELFF. The gene calls are TRBV7-2 and TRBJ2-2; 8 nucleotides match TRBD1. Germline V CDR1 and CDR2: SGHTA, FQGNSA. The length of the CDR3 is 18 residues. Trimming took 5 bases from V and 5 from J; bases not matched to a gene: 16.

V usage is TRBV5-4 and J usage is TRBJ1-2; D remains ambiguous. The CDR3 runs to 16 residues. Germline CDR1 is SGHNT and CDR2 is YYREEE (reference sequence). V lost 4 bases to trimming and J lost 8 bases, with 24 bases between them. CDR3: CASSPDGSGSSTGYTF. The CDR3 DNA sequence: TGTGCCAGCAGCCCGGACGGGAGCGGATCAAGCACGGGCTACACCTTC.

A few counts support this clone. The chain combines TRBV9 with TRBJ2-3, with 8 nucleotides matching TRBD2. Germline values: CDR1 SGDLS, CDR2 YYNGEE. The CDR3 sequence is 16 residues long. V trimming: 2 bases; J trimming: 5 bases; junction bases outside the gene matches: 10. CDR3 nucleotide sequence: TGTGCCAGCAGCGTCGGAGGGCGGGGGGCCGAAGATACGCAGTATTTT. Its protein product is CASSVGGRGAEDTQYF.

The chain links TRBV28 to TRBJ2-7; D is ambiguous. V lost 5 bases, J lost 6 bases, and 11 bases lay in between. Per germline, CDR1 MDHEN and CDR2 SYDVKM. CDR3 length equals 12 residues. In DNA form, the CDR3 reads TGTGCCAGCAGTCCGCCCGGGTTCGAGCAGTACTTC. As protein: CASSPPGFEQYF.

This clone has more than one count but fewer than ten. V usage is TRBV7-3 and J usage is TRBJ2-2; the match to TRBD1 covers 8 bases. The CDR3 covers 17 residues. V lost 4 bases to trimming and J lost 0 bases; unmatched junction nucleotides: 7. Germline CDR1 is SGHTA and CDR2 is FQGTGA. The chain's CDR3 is CASSSGQGSPNTGELFF. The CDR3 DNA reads TGTGCCAGCAGCTCTGGACAGGGAAGCCCGAACACCGGGGAGCTGTTTTTT.

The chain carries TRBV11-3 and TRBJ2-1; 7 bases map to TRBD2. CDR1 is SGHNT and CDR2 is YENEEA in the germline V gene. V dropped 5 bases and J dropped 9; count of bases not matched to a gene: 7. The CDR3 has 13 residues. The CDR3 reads CASSQMGEGEQFF. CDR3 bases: TGTGCCAGCAGCCAAATGGGGGAGGGTGAGCAGTTCTTC.

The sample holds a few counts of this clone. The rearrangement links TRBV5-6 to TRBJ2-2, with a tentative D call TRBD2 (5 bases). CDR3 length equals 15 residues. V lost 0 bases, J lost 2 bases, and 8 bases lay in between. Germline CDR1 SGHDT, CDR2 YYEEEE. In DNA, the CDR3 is TGTGCCAGCAGCTTGGGACTACCTAACACCGGGGAGCTGTTTTTT. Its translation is CASSLGLPNTGELFF.

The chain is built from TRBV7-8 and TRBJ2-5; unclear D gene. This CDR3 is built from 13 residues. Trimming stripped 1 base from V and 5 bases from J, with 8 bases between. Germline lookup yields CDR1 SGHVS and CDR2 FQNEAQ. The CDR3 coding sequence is TGTGCCAGCAGCTTAGGACACGAGGAGACCCAGTACTTC. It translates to CASSLGHEETQYF.

CDR3 coding DNA: TGTGCCAGCAAAACAGGGAGTTATGGCTACACCTTC. This codes for CASKTGSYGYTF. The chain uses TRBV28 and TRBJ1-2; possibly TRBD1 for D (6 bases). Germline CDR1 is MDHEN and CDR2 is SYDVKM. The ends were cut back, 7 bases at V and 5 bases at J, with 11 bases in the middle. The CDR3 is 12 amino acids.

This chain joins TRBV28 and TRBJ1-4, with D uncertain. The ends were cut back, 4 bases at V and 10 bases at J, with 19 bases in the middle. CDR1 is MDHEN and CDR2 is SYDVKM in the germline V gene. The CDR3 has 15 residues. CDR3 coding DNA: TGTGCCAGCAGTTCCGTCGGGTCCCGAGAAGGAAAACTGTTTTTT. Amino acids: CASSSVGSREGKLFF.

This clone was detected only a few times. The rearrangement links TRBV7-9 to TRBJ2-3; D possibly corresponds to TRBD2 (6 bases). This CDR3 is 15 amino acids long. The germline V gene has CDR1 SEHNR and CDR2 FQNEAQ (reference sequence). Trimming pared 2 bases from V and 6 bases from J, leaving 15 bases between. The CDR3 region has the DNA TGTGCCAGCAGCTTATTCAGAGGACTATCTGATACGCAGTATTTT. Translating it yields CASSLFRGLSDTQYF.

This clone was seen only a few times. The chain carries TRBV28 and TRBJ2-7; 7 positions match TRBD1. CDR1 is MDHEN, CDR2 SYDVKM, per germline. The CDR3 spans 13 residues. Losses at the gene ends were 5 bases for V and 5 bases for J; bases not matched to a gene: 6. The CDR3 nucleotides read TGTGCCAGCAGTCGCCGGGACAGACACGAGCAGTACTTC. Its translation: CASSRRDRHEQYF.

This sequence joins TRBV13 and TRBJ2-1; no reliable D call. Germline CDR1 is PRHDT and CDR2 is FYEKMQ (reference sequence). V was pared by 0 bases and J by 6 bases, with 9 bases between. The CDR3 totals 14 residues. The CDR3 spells CASSLGGRGNEQFF. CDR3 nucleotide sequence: TGTGCCAGCAGCTTAGGGGGTCGAGGCAATGAGCAGTTCTTC.

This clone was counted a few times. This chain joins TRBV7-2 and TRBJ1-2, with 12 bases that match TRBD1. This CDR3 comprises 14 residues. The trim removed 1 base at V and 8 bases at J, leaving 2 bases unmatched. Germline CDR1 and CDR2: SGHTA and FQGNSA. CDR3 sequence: CASSLGGTGGGYTF. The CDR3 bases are TGTGCCAGCAGCTTAGGCGGGACAGGGGGCGGCTACACCTTC.

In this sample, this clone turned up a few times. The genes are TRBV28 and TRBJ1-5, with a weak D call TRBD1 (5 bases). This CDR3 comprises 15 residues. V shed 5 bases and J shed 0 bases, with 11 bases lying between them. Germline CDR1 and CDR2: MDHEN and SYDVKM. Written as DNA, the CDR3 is TGTGCCAGCAGTGCCGGGGGGAGTAGCAATCAGCCCCAGCATTTT. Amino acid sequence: CASSAGGSSNQPQHF.

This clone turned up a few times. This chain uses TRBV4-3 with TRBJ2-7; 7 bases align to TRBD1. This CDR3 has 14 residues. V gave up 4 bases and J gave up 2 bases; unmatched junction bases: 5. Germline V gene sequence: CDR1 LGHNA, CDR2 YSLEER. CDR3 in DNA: TGCGCCAGCAGCCCTGACAGGGCGGCCTACGAGCAGTACTTC. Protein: CASSPDRAAYEQYF.

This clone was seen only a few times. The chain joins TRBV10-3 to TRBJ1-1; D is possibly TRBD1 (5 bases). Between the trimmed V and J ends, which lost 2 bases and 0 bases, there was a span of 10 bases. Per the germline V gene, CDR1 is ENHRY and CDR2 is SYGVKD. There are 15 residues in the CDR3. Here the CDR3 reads CAISEPTALNTEAFF. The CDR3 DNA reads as TGTGCCATCAGTGAGCCGACAGCGCTGAACACTGAAGCTTTCTTT.

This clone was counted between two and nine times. CDR3 protein: CASSYPRTVSNQPQHF. In DNA, the CDR3 is TGTGCCAGCAGTTACCCCCGGACAGTTAGCAATCAGCCCCAGCATTTT. The V gene is TRBV6-6, the J gene TRBJ1-5; D possibly corresponds to TRBD1 (6 bases). The CDR3 loop spans 16 amino acids. Trimming took off 2 bases at V and 0 bases at J, with 11 bases between the two ends. Germline values: CDR1 MNHNY, CDR2 SVGAGI (reference sequence).

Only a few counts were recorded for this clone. The CDR3 DNA is TGTGCCAGCAGCTTCGACAGTAGCTCCTACGAGCAGTACTTC. Translating it yields CASSFDSSSYEQYF. The chain uses TRBV7-2 and TRBJ2-7; a weak D match, TRBD1 (5 bases). The V end was cut by 3 bases, the J end by 0 bases, with 9 bases between. The germline V gene has CDR1 SGHTA and CDR2 FQGNSA. This CDR3 spans 14 amino acids. The full variable domain, its missing parts supplied by reference TRBV7-2 and TRBJ2-7, is GAGVSQSPSNKVTEKGKDVELRCDPISGHTALYWYRQSLGQGLEFLIYFQGNSAPDKSGLPSDRFSAERTGGSVSTLTIQRTQQEDSAVYLCASSFDSSSYEQYFGPGTRLTVT.

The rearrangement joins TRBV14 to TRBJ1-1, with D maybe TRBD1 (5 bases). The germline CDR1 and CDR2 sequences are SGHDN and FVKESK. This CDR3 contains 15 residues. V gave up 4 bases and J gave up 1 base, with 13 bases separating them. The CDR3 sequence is CASSRGADRNTEAFF. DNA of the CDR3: TGTGCCAGCAGCCGCGGAGCAGACAGGAACACTGAAGCTTTCTTT.

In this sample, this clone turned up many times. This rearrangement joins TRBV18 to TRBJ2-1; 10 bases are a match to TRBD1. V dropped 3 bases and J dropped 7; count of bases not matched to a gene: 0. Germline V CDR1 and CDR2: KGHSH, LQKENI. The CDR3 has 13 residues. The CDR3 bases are TGTGCCAGCTCACCGGGACAGGGGAATGAGCAGTTCTTC. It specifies CASSPGQGNEQFF. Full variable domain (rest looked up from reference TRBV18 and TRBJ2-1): NAGVMQNPRHLVRRRGQEARLRCSPMKGHSHVYWYRQLPEEGLKFMVYLQKENIIDESGMPKERFSAEFPKEGPSILRIQQVVRGDSAAYFCASSPGQGNEQFFGPGTRLTVL.

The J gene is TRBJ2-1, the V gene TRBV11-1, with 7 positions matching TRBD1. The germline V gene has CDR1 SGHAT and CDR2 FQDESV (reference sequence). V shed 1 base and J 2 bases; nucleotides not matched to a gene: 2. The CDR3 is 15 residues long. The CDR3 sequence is CASSLDRGAYNEQFF. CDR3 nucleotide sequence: TGTGCCAGCAGCTTAGACAGGGGCGCCTACAATGAGCAGTTCTTC.

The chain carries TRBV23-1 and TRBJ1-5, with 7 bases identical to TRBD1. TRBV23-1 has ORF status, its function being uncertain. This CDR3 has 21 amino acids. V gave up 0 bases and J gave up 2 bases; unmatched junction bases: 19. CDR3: CASSQSGDSHFRGIRNQPQHF. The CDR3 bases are TGCGCCAGCAGTCAATCTGGGGACTCACATTTCAGGGGGATACGCAATCAGCCCCAGCATTTT.

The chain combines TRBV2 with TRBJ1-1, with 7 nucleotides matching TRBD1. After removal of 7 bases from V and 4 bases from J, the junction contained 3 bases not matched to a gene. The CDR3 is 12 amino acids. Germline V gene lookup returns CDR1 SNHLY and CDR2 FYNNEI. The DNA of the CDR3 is TGTGCCAGCAAGGACAGGCCCACTGAAGCTTTCTTT. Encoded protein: CASKDRPTEAFF.

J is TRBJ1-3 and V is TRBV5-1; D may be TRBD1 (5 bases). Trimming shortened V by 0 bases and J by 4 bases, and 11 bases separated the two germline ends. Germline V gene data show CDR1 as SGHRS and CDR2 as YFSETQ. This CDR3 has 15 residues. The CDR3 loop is CASSLVGGRGNTIYF. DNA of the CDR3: TGCGCCAGCAGCTTGGTCGGGGGGAGAGGAAACACCATATATTTT. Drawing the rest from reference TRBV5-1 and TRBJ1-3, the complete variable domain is KAGVTQTPRYLIKTRGQQVTLSCSPISGHRSVSWYQQTPGQGLQFLFEYFSETQRNKGNFPGRFSGRQFSNSRSEMNVSTLELGDSALYLCASSLVGGRGNTIYFGEGSWLTVV.